The TCR beta chain under discussion was sequenced for a study of cytomegalovirus exposure and HLA in healthy donors. General study findings and limits: Specific recognition of CMV antigens was confirmed in vitro for a few chains (all CMV-associated). Reported results showed that the classifier diagnosed cytomegalovirus status with high specificity and sensitivity.

This CDR3 is 11 amino acids long. CDR1 LNHDA and CDR2 SQIVND come from the germline V gene (reference sequence). V was pared by 5 bases and J by 4 bases, with 5 bases between. This clone turned up a few times. What it binds is not known. Assay: immunoSEQ multiplex PCR; the TCRdb copy retains only in-frame clones and omits some. The sample lists 55,000 to 70,000 clones, roughly nine tenths seen once, with approximately 3.4% in the top ten. This receptor was identified in a man aged 18 to 35 in good health and CMV-seronegative. Source material: PBMCs. The genes are TRBV19 and TRBJ1-2; D not certain. CDR3 nucleotides: TGTGCCAGTAGTGTGAGCTATGGCTACACCTTC. Protein: CASSVSYGYTF.